Included here is one T cell receptor beta chain sequence, with context. Authors' methods: Scientists estimated how many nucleated cells there were by amplifying reference gene primers. The protocol was immunoSEQ multiplex PCR, while the TCRdb copy is restricted to in-frame clones and leaves out a portion. V, J and clone size were drawn from that table, and D and trimming were deduced from the DNA. Among some 300,000 clones listed, about 87% were seen once. This entry is derived from a study of blood T cell repertoires in COVID-19. Study-level background: Whether acute or convalescent, the COVID-19 samples came from the United States, Italy and Spain. The analysed material was cDNA or gDNA that came from T cells, B-cell-depleted T cells, or PBMCs.

CDR3 length: 14 residues. Per germline, CDR1 SEHNR and CDR2 FQNEAQ (reference sequence). Trimming took 3 bases from V and 9 from J; bases not matched to a gene: 10. Specimen: peripheral blood. This sequence originates from a man in his 70s with acute or convalescent COVID-19. V usage is TRBV7-9 and J usage is TRBJ2-5; TRBD2 aligns across 7 bases. CDR3: CASSFDTGTTAQYF. CDR3 DNA: TGTGCCAGCAGCTTTGACACCGGGACTACCGCCCAGTACTTC.